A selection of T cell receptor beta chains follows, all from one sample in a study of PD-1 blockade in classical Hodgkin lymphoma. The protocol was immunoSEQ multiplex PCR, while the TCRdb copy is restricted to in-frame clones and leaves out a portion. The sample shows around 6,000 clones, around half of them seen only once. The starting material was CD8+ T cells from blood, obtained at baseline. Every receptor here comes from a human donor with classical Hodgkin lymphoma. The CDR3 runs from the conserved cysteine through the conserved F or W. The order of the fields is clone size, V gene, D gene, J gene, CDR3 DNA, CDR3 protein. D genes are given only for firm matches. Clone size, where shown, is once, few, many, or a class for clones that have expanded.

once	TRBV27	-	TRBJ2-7	TGTGCCAGCACCCACGGTATTCCGGGCTACGAGCAGTACTTC	CASTHGIPGYEQYF
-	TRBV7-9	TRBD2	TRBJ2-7	TGTGCCAGCAGCTTAGCGGGGACTACAGGTAACGAGCAGTACTTC	CASSLAGTTGNEQYF
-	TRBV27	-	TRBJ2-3	TGTGCCAGCAGCTTTTACAGAACAGATACGCAGTATTTT	CASSFYRTDTQYF
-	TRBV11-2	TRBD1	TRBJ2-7	TGTGCCAGCAGCCGAAGGGGGCACGAGCAGTACTTC	CASSRRGHEQYF
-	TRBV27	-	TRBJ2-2	TGTGCCAGCAGTCATCAGGGGCCCGGGGAGCTGTTTTTT	CASSHQGPGELFF
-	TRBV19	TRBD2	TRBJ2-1	TGTGCCAGTAGTTTACTAGCGGGAGGGCCCTACAATGAGCAGTTCTTC	CASSLLAGGPYNEQFF
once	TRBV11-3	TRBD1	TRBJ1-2	TGTGCCAGCAGCGCCACAGGGGCCACCTATGGCTACACCTTC	CASSATGATYGYTF
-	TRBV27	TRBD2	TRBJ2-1	TGTGCCAGCAGTTTCCAAGGACTAGCGAGATACAATGAGCAGTTCTTC	CASSFQGLARYNEQFF
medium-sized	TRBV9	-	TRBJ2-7	TGTGCCAGCAGCGTAGGGGTAGGCGAGCAGTACTTC	CASSVGVGEQYF
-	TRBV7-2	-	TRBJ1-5	TGTGCCAGTCCCATGGAGGGTCAGCCCCAGCATTTT	CASPMEGQPQHF
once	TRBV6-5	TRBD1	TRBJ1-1	TGTGCCAGCAGTTCGACAGGGGGACGAGAAGCTTTCTTT	CASSSTGGREAFF
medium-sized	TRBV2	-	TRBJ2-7	TGTGCCAGCCATGGTGGCCAATCCTACGAGCAGTACTTC	CASHGGQSYEQYF
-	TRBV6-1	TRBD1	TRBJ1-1	TGTGCCAGCAAAATCGGACAGGGGTGGGGAGCTTTCTTT	CASKIGQGWGAFF
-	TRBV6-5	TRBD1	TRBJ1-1	TGTGCCAGCAGCCGACAGGGTACTGAAGCTTTCTTT	CASSRQGTEAFF
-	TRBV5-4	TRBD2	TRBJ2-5	TGTGCCAGCAGCTTGGTTCCTGTGTCTAGCGGGAGGAACCAAGAGACCCAGTACTTC	CASSLVPVSSGRNQETQYF
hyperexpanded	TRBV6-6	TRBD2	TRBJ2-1	TGTGCCAGCAGCGGGGGGGGAAAGACCTACAATGAGCAGTTCTTC	CASSGGGKTYNEQFF
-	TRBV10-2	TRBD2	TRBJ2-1	TGCGCCAGCAGTGAGTCTGGCGGGAGGGCCTTCAATGAGCAGTTCTTC	CASSESGGRAFNEQFF
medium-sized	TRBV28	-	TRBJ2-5	TGTGCCAGCACCGTCGGCAGGGACCCCCTACAGACCCAGTACTTC	CASTVGRDPLQTQYF
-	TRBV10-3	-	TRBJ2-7	TGTGCCAGCAGTTACGTTGACCGTGAGTCCGAGCAGTACTTC	CASSYVDRESEQYF
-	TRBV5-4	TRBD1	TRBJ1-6	TGTGCCAGCAGCTCCTCCACGGACAGGACTAATTCACCCCTCCACTTT	CASSSSTDRTNSPLHF
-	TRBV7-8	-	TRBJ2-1	TGTGCCAGCAGCTTAGGGGTGAGTCTAGCGAACGACAATGAGCAGTTCTTC	CASSLGVSLANDNEQFF